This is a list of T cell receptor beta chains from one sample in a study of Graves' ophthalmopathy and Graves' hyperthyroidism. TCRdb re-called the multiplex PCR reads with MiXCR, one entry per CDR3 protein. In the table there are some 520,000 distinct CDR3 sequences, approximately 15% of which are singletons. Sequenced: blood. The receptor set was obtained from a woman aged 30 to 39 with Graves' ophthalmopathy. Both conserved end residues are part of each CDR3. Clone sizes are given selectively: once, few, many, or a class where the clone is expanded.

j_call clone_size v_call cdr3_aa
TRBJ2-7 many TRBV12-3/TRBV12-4 CASSLQGGGLVEQYF
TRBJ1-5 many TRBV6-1 CASSKSGNQPQHF
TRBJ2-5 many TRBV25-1 CASSGGQSPEETQYF
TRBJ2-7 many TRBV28 CASRLQGLSYEQYF
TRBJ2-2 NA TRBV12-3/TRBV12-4 CASGLVGGAGELFF
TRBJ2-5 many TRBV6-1 CASSEALGGQETQYF
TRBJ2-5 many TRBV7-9 CASSLVAGVGETQYF
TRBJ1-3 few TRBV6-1 CASSEAPGAGNTIYF
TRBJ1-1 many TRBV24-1 CATTRESPDSLNTEAFF
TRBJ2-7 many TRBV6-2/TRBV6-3 CASSKHRGVYEQYF
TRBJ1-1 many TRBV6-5 CASSYSGTDTEAFF
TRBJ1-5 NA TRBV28 CASSLPLSYSNQPQHF
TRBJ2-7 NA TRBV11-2 CASSLKREAQYF
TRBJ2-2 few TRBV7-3 CASSPLADRNTGELFF
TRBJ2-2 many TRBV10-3 CASQGLSNTGELFF
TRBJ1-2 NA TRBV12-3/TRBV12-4 CASSLAGPGGYTF